A selection of T cell receptor beta chains follows, all from one sample in a study of T cells in Graves' hyperthyroidism and ophthalmopathy. Via MiXCR, TCRdb re-called the multiplex PCR reads, giving one row per CDR3 protein. The sample carries 550,000 to 800,000 distinct CDR3 sequences, around 15% recorded once. Sequenced material: blood. All receptors come from a man aged 50-60 years with Graves' hyperthyroidism. CDR3s include the opening cysteine and the closing phenylalanine or tryptophan. The D gene is left open where the match is weak.

v_gene: TRBV6-1
d_gene: TRBD1
j_gene: TRBJ2-7
CDR3aa: CASRDTGARGEQYF

v_gene: TRBV6-1
d_gene: TRBD2
j_gene: TRBJ2-7
CDR3aa: CASRHPPGTSGDYEQYF

v_gene: TRBV29-1
d_gene: TRBD2
j_gene: TRBJ2-3
CDR3aa: CSVVLAGDITDTQYF

v_gene: TRBV30
d_gene: NA
j_gene: TRBJ2-3
CDR3aa: CARTGDVSDTQYF

v_gene: TRBV18
d_gene: NA
j_gene: TRBJ1-1
CDR3aa: CASSPDRVQLNTEAFF

v_gene: TRBV6-4
d_gene: NA
j_gene: TRBJ2-1
CDR3aa: CASSVEQGSYNEQFF

v_gene: TRBV20-1
d_gene: NA
j_gene: TRBJ1-1
CDR3aa: CSARERRLSSTEAFF

v_gene: TRBV27
d_gene: TRBD2
j_gene: TRBJ2-7
CDR3aa: CASSWALAGYEQYF

v_gene: TRBV10-3
d_gene: TRBD2
j_gene: TRBJ2-3
CDR3aa: CAISVGPSGPSTDTQYF

v_gene: TRBV5-1
d_gene: TRBD1
j_gene: TRBJ1-1
CDR3aa: CASTRGDRANTEAFF

v_gene: TRBV19
d_gene: NA
j_gene: TRBJ1-5
CDR3aa: CASSIFLTEYSNQPQHF

v_gene: TRBV4-2
d_gene: TRBD2
j_gene: TRBJ2-1
CDR3aa: CASSQLAGARVVQFF

v_gene: TRBV2
d_gene: NA
j_gene: TRBJ2-2
CDR3aa: CASSEAPGAGELFF

v_gene: TRBV9
d_gene: TRBD2
j_gene: TRBJ2-5
CDR3aa: CASSVGVAGDLRETQYF

v_gene: TRBV11-2
d_gene: TRBD1
j_gene: TRBJ2-7
CDR3aa: CASSWGQGYEQYF

v_gene: TRBV30
d_gene: NA
j_gene: TRBJ2-7
CDR3aa: CAWSVRGPEQYF

v_gene: TRBV28
d_gene: NA
j_gene: TRBJ2-7
CDR3aa: CASSLLMDIYEQYF

v_gene: TRBV20-1
d_gene: NA
j_gene: TRBJ1-1
CDR3aa: CSARDRHRNTEAFF

v_gene: TRBV2
d_gene: TRBD1
j_gene: TRBJ1-4
CDR3aa: CASRHYRDRLRGNEKLFF

v_gene: TRBV29-1
d_gene: NA
j_gene: TRBJ2-1
CDR3aa: CSVVGGRAAYNEQFF

v_gene: TRBV7-9
d_gene: TRBD2
j_gene: TRBJ2-5
CDR3aa: CASSAAGTEETQYF

v_gene: TRBV27
d_gene: TRBD2
j_gene: TRBJ2-5
CDR3aa: CASSLLAGGPEETQYF

v_gene: TRBV10-1
d_gene: TRBD1
j_gene: TRBJ2-2
CDR3aa: CASSEGTGTGELFF

v_gene: TRBV20-1
d_gene: TRBD2
j_gene: TRBJ2-3
CDR3aa: CSARPSGRFADTQYF

v_gene: TRBV20-1
d_gene: TRBD2
j_gene: TRBJ2-3
CDR3aa: CSAREGLAGGGDTQYF

v_gene: TRBV28
d_gene: NA
j_gene: TRBJ2-1
CDR3aa: CASSQEGHNEQFF

v_gene: TRBV19
d_gene: TRBD1
j_gene: TRBJ2-7
CDR3aa: CASSPDRELSYEQYF

v_gene: TRBV5-1
d_gene: TRBD1
j_gene: TRBJ1-2
CDR3aa: CASSFEKGGDGYAF

v_gene: TRBV28
d_gene: TRBD1
j_gene: TRBJ2-7
CDR3aa: CASSPITGGLSSYEQYF

v_gene: TRBV18
d_gene: NA
j_gene: TRBJ1-2
CDR3aa: CASSPFPANYGYTF

v_gene: TRBV30
d_gene: NA
j_gene: TRBJ1-1
CDR3aa: CAWSRGARNTEAFF

v_gene: TRBV20-1
d_gene: TRBD1
j_gene: TRBJ2-3
CDR3aa: CSARAQQGRKADTQYF

v_gene: TRBV11-2
d_gene: NA
j_gene: TRBJ1-2
CDR3aa: CASSLVARGGYTF

v_gene: TRBV10-3
d_gene: TRBD1
j_gene: TRBJ2-7
CDR3aa: CAIRSHAGGGIYEQYF

v_gene: TRBV4-3
d_gene: NA
j_gene: TRBJ2-1
CDR3aa: CASSQDQMEDYYNEQFF

v_gene: TRBV19
d_gene: NA
j_gene: TRBJ1-2
CDR3aa: CASSFDLYGYTF

v_gene: TRBV7-9
d_gene: TRBD1
j_gene: TRBJ1-4
CDR3aa: CASSSGDRELNEKLFF

v_gene: TRBV3-1
d_gene: TRBD2
j_gene: TRBJ2-1
CDR3aa: CASSSPLAGGPHEQFF

v_gene: TRBV29-1
d_gene: NA
j_gene: TRBJ2-3
CDR3aa: CSVPGPGVDTQYF

v_gene: TRBV6-1
d_gene: TRBD2
j_gene: TRBJ2-4
CDR3aa: CASRPTSGRAKNIQYF

v_gene: TRBV20-1
d_gene: NA
j_gene: TRBJ2-7
CDR3aa: CSARQGISYEQYF

v_gene: TRBV18
d_gene: NA
j_gene: TRBJ2-3
CDR3aa: CASSPSGSTQYF

v_gene: TRBV7-8
d_gene: TRBD1
j_gene: TRBJ2-3
CDR3aa: CASSKGTGVNTDTQYF

v_gene: TRBV27
d_gene: TRBD2
j_gene: TRBJ2-5
CDR3aa: CASSAPSGRAETQYF

v_gene: TRBV20-1
d_gene: NA
j_gene: TRBJ2-1
CDR3aa: CSALTAVPRDEQFF

v_gene: TRBV7-6
d_gene: NA
j_gene: TRBJ1-1
CDR3aa: CASSPGISANTEAFF

v_gene: TRBV7-2
d_gene: NA
j_gene: TRBJ2-3
CDR3aa: CASSPLAPSTDTQYF

v_gene: TRBV10-3
d_gene: TRBD1
j_gene: TRBJ1-5
CDR3aa: CAISESSRGTGNQPQHF